The sample holds many counts of the clone carrying this T cell receptor (beta chain). The data were taken from a study of blood T cell repertoires in COVID-19. The overall study: The United States, Italy and Spain supplied acute and convalescent COVID-19 samples.

The germline gives CDR1 SGHDT, CDR2 YYEEEE. The V end lost 3 bases, the J end lost 1 base, and 7 bases lay between the germline ends. The CDR3 has 13 residues. As originally analysed: For nucleated cells, counts were estimated from reference gene primer amplification. Assay used: immunoSEQ multiplex PCR; TCRdb lists only in-frame clones, some missing. Clonal size and the V and J genes are those of that table, whereas D and trimming came from the DNA. Among 180,000 or so clones listed, approximately 80% were seen once. Seattle enrolled patients during active infection and tracked them longitudinally. The source is a woman in her forties with COVID-19, enrolled during active disease. The genes are TRBV5-6 and TRBJ1-2; D is unresolved. The sample consisted of peripheral blood. The CDR3 protein is CASSSTNNYGYTF. DNA for the CDR3: TGTGCCAGCAGCTCAACAAATAACTATGGCTACACCTTC.